This TCR beta chain was recorded in a study of blood T cell repertoires in COVID-19. Across the study: Collection of acute and convalescent COVID-19 samples took place in the United States, Italy and Spain.

V was clipped by 6 bases and J by 0 bases, with 8 bases between them. This CDR3 contains 13 residues. Germline CDR1 LNHDA, CDR2 SQIVND (reference sequence). Authors' data handling: Amplification of reference gene primers was used by the study to estimate nucleated cell counts. The method was immunoSEQ multiplex PCR; TCRdb's version includes in-frame clones alone and lacks a portion of them. V and J calls and clone size are those listed in that table; D and trimming were worked out from the DNA. The data contain around 350,000 clones, about 88% of them singletons. The receptor comes from a human donor in a cohort sampled during active COVID-19. The chain is built from TRBV19 and TRBJ1-2; tentative D call: TRBD1 (5 bases). Sequencing was done on a sample of peripheral blood. The CDR3, as DNA: TGTGCCAGTAGGACAGCCTCTAACTATGGCTACACCTTC. Encoded protein: CASRTASNYGYTF.